Below, 14 T cell receptor beta chains from the same sample are listed, as sequenced in a study of beta chain features in type 1 diabetes. Expressed TCRB transcripts were sequenced after all isolated RNA was converted to cDNA. TCRdb keeps only in-frame clones here, not all; method: immunoSEQ multiplex PCR. The sample records 200,000 to 300,000 clones, approximately 13% being singletons. Findings and limits, study-wide: There was a moderate but significant shortening of TCRB CDR3s in all four CD4+ subsets of Type 1 diabetes patients.

These TCRs' antigens remain unknown. Sequenced sample: naive CD4+ T cells from blood. The receptors here all came from a man aged 30-40 years with type 1 diabetes.

This clone was picked up a small number of times. The chain couples TRBV27 to TRBJ2-6; D perhaps matches TRBD2 (6 bases). Trimming pared 1 base from V and 0 bases from J, leaving 13 bases between. The V gene's germline CDR1 is MNHEY and CDR2 SMNVEV (reference sequence). The CDR3 has 18 residues. The DNA of the CDR3 is TGTGCCAGCAGTTTATTGGGGGGACCCTACTCTGGGGCCAACGTCCTGACTTTC. It specifies CASSLLGGPYSGANVLTF.

This rearrangement joins TRBV19 to TRBJ2-1; 11 bases are shared with TRBD1. This CDR3 is built from 13 residues. Germline CDR1 is LNHDA and CDR2 is SQIVND (reference sequence). With V trimmed by 6 bases and J by 8 bases, 3 bases remained unmatched. As DNA, the CDR3 is TGTGCCAGTAGGGGACAGGGGGATGATGAGCAGTTCTTC. Its protein product is CASRGQGDDEQFF.

This clone showed up just a few times. The gene calls are TRBV9 and TRBJ2-2; TRBD2 aligns across 8 bases. The germline CDR1 and CDR2 sequences are SGDLS and YYNGEE. The CDR3 is 16 residues long. V lost 5 bases, J lost 3 bases, and 9 bases stayed unmatched. CDR3 nucleotide sequence: TGTGCCAGCAGAGAGGGGGTAGCGGGGCACACCGGGGAGCTGTTTTTT. Residues: CASREGVAGHTGELFF.

This clone has more than one count but fewer than ten. V usage is TRBV6-1 and J usage is TRBJ1-2; 7 bases fit TRBD1. The J segment lost 8 bases and the V segment lost 5 bases, leaving 5 bases of the junction unmatched. The CDR3 length is 12 residues. Germline CDR1 reads MNHNS; CDR2 reads SASEGT. CDR3 coding DNA: TGTGCCAGCAGTTTGACAGGGCGCGGCTACACCTTC. This codes for CASSLTGRGYTF.

The chain uses TRBV5-6 and TRBJ2-6; the D is unclear. Trimming left V 5 bases short and J 0 bases short, with 6 bases between. The germline CDR1 and CDR2 sequences are SGHDT and YYEEEE. The length of the CDR3 is 14 residues. CDR3 in DNA: TGTGCCAGCAGGAGTGGCTCTGGGGCCAACGTCCTGACTTTC. This gives the protein CASRSGSGANVLTF.

This clone occurred a few times. The genes are TRBV19 and TRBJ2-7; D possibly corresponds to TRBD2 (5 bases). The CDR3 loop spans 14 amino acids. Between the trimmed V and J ends, which lost 1 base and 4 bases, there was a span of 11 bases. Germline V lookup: CDR1 LNHDA, CDR2 SQIVND (reference sequence). This CDR3 is CASSIASGDYEQYF. The CDR3 coding sequence is TGTGCCAGTAGTATAGCGAGCGGAGATTACGAGCAGTACTTC.

The chain carries TRBV2 and TRBJ2-5, with TRBD1 matching over 9 bases. J lost 3 bases, V lost 7 bases, and 9 bases had no gene match. Germline V CDR1 and CDR2: SNHLY, FYNNEI. CDR3 size: 15 residues. CDR3 amino acids: CASMLDRGAKETQYF. CDR3 sequence (DNA): TGTGCCAGCATGTTAGACAGGGGGGCCAAAGAGACCCAGTACTTC.

This chain links TRBV6-1 with TRBJ1-5; 10 bases are a match to TRBD1. The CDR3 runs to 14 residues. The junction had 1 base not matched to a gene; V was cut back by 6 bases and J by 2 bases. In germline, CDR1 is MNHNS, CDR2 SASEGT. The CDR3 DNA is TGTGCCAGCAGAGGACAGGGGGGCAATCAGCCCCAGCATTTT. Translated, it gives CASRGQGGNQPQHF.

The sample holds a few counts of this clone. This chain joins TRBV10-3 and TRBJ2-7, with D perhaps TRBD1 (8 bases). The germline V and J ends were trimmed by 7 bases and 3 bases, with 13 bases remaining between them. There are 13 residues in the CDR3. Germline values: CDR1 ENHRY, CDR2 SYGVKD. The CDR3 DNA is TGTGCCATCAATACAGGGGGGGGCTACGAGCAGTACTTC. It encodes CAINTGGGYEQYF.

This clone came up a few times. The chain joins TRBV28 to TRBJ1-1; D not certain. CDR3 length: 14 residues. V was trimmed by 8 bases and J by 1 base, leaving 14 bases between them. Germline V gene lookup returns CDR1 MDHEN and CDR2 SYDVKM. CDR3 bases: TGTGCCAGCGGGCCGGGCGGGCAGAACACTGAAGCTTTCTTT. Translation: CASGPGGQNTEAFF.

The chain couples TRBV11-2 to TRBJ2-1; 8 bases match TRBD2. The germline gives CDR1 SGHAT, CDR2 FQNNGV. This CDR3 is 15 amino acids long. V gave up 5 bases and J gave up 7 bases; unmatched junction bases: 10. Here the CDR3 reads CASSLQRERRNEQFF. The DNA for the CDR3 is TGTGCCAGCAGCCTTCAGCGGGAGCGTCGGAATGAGCAGTTCTTC.

The genes are TRBV13 and TRBJ2-2; D is unclear. This CDR3 has 14 residues. Trimming stripped 6 bases from V and 0 bases from J, with 8 bases between. CDR1 PRHDT and CDR2 FYEKMQ come from the germline V gene (reference sequence). The CDR3 DNA reads TGTGCCAGCAGGAGGTCCGCGAACACCGGGGAGCTGTTTTTT. Amino acids: CASRRSANTGELFF.

Comments on this clone: The identical CDR3 is also encoded by other nucleotide sequences in the sample. The rearrangement links TRBV18 to TRBJ2-7, with D possibly being TRBD1 (6 bases). This CDR3 region has 12 residues. The V and J ends lost 3 bases and 5 bases respectively, with 8 bases between them. Germline-derived CDR1 and CDR2 are KGHSH and LQKENI. This CDR3 is CASSPNRDEQYF. In nucleotides, the CDR3 is TGTGCCAGCTCACCGAACAGGGACGAGCAGTACTTC.

Only a few counts were recorded for this clone. The chain couples TRBV7-9 to TRBJ2-3, with D maybe TRBD2 (6 bases). The V gene lost 5 bases and the J gene lost 2 bases, with 14 bases spanning the gap. This CDR3 is 15 amino acids long. CDR1 SEHNR and CDR2 FQNEAQ come from the germline V gene (reference sequence). CDR3 coding DNA: TGTGCCAGCAGCCGCAGAGGAGGGATCACAGATACGCAGTATTTT. Translation gives CASSRRGGITDTQYF.